This TCR beta chain was captured by sequencing in a study of T cell repertoires in cytomegalovirus infection. At the level of the study: The authors relied on CMV epitopes, both recently identified HLA-C-restricted and well-studied HLA-B-restricted. General study points: Clonotypes of TCR beta that were HLA-C-restricted and CMV-specific dominated the ex vivo response.

Germline V CDR1 and CDR2: MDHEN, SYDVKM. CDR3 length: 15 residues. J lost 4 bases, V lost 7 bases, and 10 bases had no gene match. MiXCR was run by TCRdb on the reads, yielding one entry per CDR3 protein. The sample holds roughly 990,000 distinct CDR3 sequences, about 33% seen once. This clonotype was counted between two and nine times. The antigen is unknown. The sequencing used cultured CD8+ T cells from PBMCs, collected from culture after CMV antigen stimulation. The genes are TRBV28 and TRBJ2-3; TRBD2 matches 8 bases. This receptor was obtained from a human donor in good health (CMV status not recorded). Some clones in this sample may be carry-over from other donors' samples. The DNA of the CDR3 is TGTGCCAGCACCCCGCCGGGACTAGGCTCAGATACGCAGTATTTT. Translated, it gives CASTPPGLGSDTQYF.